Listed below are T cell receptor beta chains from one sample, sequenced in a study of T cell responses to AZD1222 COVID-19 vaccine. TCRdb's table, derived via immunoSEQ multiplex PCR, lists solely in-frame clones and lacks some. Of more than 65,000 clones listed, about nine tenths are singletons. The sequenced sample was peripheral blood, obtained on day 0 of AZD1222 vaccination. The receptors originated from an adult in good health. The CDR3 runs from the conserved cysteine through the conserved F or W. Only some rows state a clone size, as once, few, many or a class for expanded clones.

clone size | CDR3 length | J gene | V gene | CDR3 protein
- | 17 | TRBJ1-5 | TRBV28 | CASSTPGATYSNQPQHF
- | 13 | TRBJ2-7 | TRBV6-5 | CASSMGQGYEQYF
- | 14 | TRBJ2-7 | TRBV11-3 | CASSLDPGSYEQYF
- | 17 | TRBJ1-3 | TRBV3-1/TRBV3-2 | CASLGGPQGTGGNTIYF
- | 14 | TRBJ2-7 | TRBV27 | CASSLEGSILEQYF
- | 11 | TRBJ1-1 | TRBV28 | CASRTNTEAFF
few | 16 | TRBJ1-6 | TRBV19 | CASRITGTSGNSPLHF
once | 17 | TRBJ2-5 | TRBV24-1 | CATSDNRLAGGRETQYF
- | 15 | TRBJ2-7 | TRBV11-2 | CASSPRVGQHYEQYF
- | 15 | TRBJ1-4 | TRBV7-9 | CASSLSLLANEKLFF
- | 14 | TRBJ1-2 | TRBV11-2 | CASSLQQTHYGYTF
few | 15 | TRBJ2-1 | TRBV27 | CASSETSGSYNEQFF
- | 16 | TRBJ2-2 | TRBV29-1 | CSVEGDGLGRTGELFF
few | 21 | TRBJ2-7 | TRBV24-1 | CATSDCRTGTGAFRSSYEQYF
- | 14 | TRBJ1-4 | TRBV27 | CASSPNRVYEKLFF
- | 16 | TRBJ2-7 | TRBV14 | CASSQAQDRFTYEQYF
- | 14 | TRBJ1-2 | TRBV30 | CAWSVRGFSYGYTF
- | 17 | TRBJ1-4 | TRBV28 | CASSGNRDPGVGEKLFF
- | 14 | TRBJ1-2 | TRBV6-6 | CATASGPPIYGYTF
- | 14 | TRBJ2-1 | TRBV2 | CASIGAGVVHEQFF
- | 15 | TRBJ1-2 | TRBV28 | CASTKDGWAQSGYTF
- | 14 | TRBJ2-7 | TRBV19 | CASSTGQSSYEQYF
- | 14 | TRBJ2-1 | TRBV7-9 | CASSLAVSYNEQFF
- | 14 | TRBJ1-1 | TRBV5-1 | CASSLGGPGTEAFF
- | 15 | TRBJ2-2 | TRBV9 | CASSVGTGRSGELFF
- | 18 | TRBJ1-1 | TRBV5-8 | CASVLSLGTGLTITEAFF
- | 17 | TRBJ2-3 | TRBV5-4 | CASSLYLGGRTTDTQYF
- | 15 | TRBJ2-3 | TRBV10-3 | CAIRLGQGETDTQYF
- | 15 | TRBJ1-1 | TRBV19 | CASIPGGVMNTEAFF
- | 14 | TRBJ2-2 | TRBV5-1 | CASSFQGNTGELFF
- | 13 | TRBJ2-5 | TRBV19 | CASSIGPLETQYF
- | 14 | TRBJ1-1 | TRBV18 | CASSPYIMNTEAFF
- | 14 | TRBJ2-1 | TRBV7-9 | CASSPGTSGNEQFF
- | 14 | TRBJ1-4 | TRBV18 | CASSRTGTNEKLFF
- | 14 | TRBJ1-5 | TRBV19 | CASTTGASNQPQHF
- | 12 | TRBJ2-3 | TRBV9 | CASSVVGDTQYF
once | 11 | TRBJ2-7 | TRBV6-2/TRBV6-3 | CASSRIREQYF
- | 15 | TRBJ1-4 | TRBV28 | CASRTGLATNEKLFF
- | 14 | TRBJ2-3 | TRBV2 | CASRVSGGTDTQYF
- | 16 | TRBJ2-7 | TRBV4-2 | CASSQEGASGVYEQYF
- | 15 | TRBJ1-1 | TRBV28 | CASRDYRTGRTEAFF
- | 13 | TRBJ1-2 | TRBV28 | CASRTGSAYGYTF
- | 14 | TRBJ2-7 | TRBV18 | CASSQSMTVYEQYF
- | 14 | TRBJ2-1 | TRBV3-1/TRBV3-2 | CASSQDWGTNEQFF
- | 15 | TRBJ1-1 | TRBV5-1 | CASSLYSSQDTEAFF
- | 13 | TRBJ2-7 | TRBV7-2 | CASTGGGSHEQYF
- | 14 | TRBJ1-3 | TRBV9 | CASSKTGSGNTIYF
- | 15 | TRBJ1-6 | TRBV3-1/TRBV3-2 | CASSHRDAVSSPLHF
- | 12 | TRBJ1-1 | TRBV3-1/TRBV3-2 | CASSQRETEAFF
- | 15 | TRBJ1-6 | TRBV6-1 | CASREQGNHNSPLHF